These 10 T cell receptor beta chains originate from one sample sequenced in a study of molecular identifiers for immune sequencing clone quantification. A single record per CDR3 protein comes from TCRdb applying MiXCR to the PCR reads. The sample consists of 350,000 or so distinct CDR3 sequences, over 20% of them appearing once. Input material: naive CD8+ T cells from blood, with Jurkat cell RNA spiked in. Indicated subset: FACS-sorted CD8+CD4-CCR7+CD45RA+ naive T cells. All receptors come from a human donor in good health. Some libraries in this study had Jurkat cell RNA spiked in.

For this clonotype: This clone may be a read error of a much larger clone one base away. The gene calls are TRBV19 and TRBJ2-7, with 10 bases identical to TRBD2. Germline V gene sequence: CDR1 LNHDA, CDR2 SQIVND (reference sequence). V shed 4 bases, J shed 0 bases, and the junction held 3 bases outside the gene matches. The CDR3 spans 15 residues. The DNA of the CDR3 is TGTGCCAGTAGTACGGGACTAGCGACCTCCTACGAGCAGTACTTC. It yields the protein CASSTGLATSYEQYF.

Ten or more counts support this clonotype. The gene calls are TRBV14 and TRBJ1-6, with 7 bases identical to TRBD1. The V gene end was trimmed by 0 bases and the J gene end by 8 bases; junction bases not matched to a gene: 10. This CDR3 has 17 amino acids. The germline V gene has CDR1 SGHDN and CDR2 FVKESK. Here the CDR3 reads CASSQDRTGAWDSPLHF. DNA of the CDR3: TGTGCCAGCAGCCAAGATAGAACAGGGGCTTGGGATTCACCCCTCCACTTT.

This clonotype has a count of ten or more. CDR3 DNA: TGCGCCAGCAGCCAGGAGACAGGGACACTACAAGAGACCCAGTACTTC. Translation: CASSQETGTLQETQYF. The genes are TRBV4-3 and TRBJ2-5; the match to TRBD1 covers 7 bases. CDR1 is LGHNA and CDR2 is YSLEER in the germline V gene. The junction had 9 bases not matched to a gene; V was cut back by 3 bases and J by 2 bases. CDR3 length: 16 residues.

This clonotype occurred a few times. This chain links TRBV11-3 with TRBJ2-3; 8 bases agree with TRBD1. CDR3 length equals 16 residues. With V trimmed by 1 base and J by 6 bases, 9 bases remained unmatched. CDR1 is SGHNT and CDR2 is YENEEA in the germline V gene. The CDR3 reads CASSLGGRGHTDTQYF. The CDR3 region has the DNA TGTGCCAGCAGCTTAGGAGGCAGGGGGCATACTGATACGCAGTATTTT. The whole variable domain, remainder taken from reference TRBV11-3 and TRBJ2-3, is EAGVVQSPRYKIIEKKQPVAFWCNPISGHNTLYWYLQNLGQGPELLIRYENEEAVDDSQLPKDRFSAERLKGVDSTLKIQPAELGDSAVYLCASSLGGRGHTDTQYFGPGTRLTVL.

This clonotype turned up a few times. One base away lies a much larger clone, so this may be a sequencing read error. The V call is TRBV5-1, the J call TRBJ2-3, with 8 bases that match TRBD2. The trim removed 4 bases at V and 1 base at J, leaving 8 bases unmatched. The CDR3 length is 16 residues. Germline values: CDR1 SGHRS, CDR2 YFSETQ. CDR3 in amino acids: CASSQVLAERTDTQYF. CDR3 in DNA: TGCGCCAGCAGCCAAGTACTAGCGGAACGCACAGATACGCAGTATTTT.

Many counts were recorded for this clonotype. The rearrangement links TRBV4-3 to TRBJ2-3; D unclear. The CDR3 is made up of 13 amino acids. V shed 1 base and J shed 6 bases, with 8 bases lying between them. Germline V gene sequence: CDR1 LGHNA, CDR2 YSLEER. The CDR3 sequence: CASSQAVRDTQYF. The CDR3 nucleotides read TGCGCCAGCAGCCAAGCGGTTCGCGATACGCAGTATTTT.

At least ten counts were recorded for this clonotype. The rearrangement joins TRBV4-2 to TRBJ1-4, with D tentatively TRBD1 (6 bases). The CDR3 is 15 amino acids. Trimming cost V 0 bases and J 10 bases, with 15 bases left between them. Per germline, CDR1 LGHNA and CDR2 YNFKEQ. This CDR3 is CASSQDRQGQGKLFF. In nucleotides, the CDR3 is TGTGCCAGCAGCCAAGATCGTCAGGGGCAGGGAAAACTGTTTTTT.

The chain employs TRBV5-1 and TRBJ1-1, with D maybe TRBD1 (6 bases). CDR1 SGHRS and CDR2 YFSETQ come from the germline V gene. V was shortened by 2 bases and J by 4 bases, with 12 bases between the two germline ends. The CDR3 sequence is 14 residues long. The CDR3 region has the DNA TGCGCCAGCAGCTTTGGGGGGGGGCCCACTGAAGCTTTCTTT. Translating it yields CASSFGGGPTEAFF.

As concerns this clonotype: A much larger clone lies one base from this, so it may be a read error. V gene TRBV15 combines with J gene TRBJ1-4; a possible D gene is TRBD1 (6 bases). Looked up from germline, CDR1 is LNHNV and CDR2 is YYDKDF (reference sequence). CDR3 size: 16 residues. CDR3 sequence: CATRGGGAATNEKLVF. CDR3 nucleotides: TGTGCCACCAGAGGTGGGGGGGCAGCAACTAATGAAAAACTGGTTTTT.

This clonotype came up many times. The chain uses TRBV7-9 and TRBJ2-2; no firm D call. The germline V and J ends were trimmed by 2 bases and 3 bases, with 4 bases remaining between them. CDR1 SEHNR and CDR2 FQNEAQ come from the germline V gene (reference sequence). The CDR3 contains 13 residues. The CDR3 protein is CASSLLDTGELFF. The CDR3 region has the DNA TGTGCCAGCAGCTTATTAGACACCGGGGAGCTGTTTTTT.